The 28 T cell receptor beta chains below were found in one sample sequenced in a study of blood T cell repertoires in COVID-19. The method was immunoSEQ multiplex PCR; TCRdb's version includes in-frame clones alone and lacks a portion of them. The table includes around 280,000 clones, about 83% detected once. The specimen was PBMCs or T cells enriched from blood (not recorded which). The receptors come from a woman in her 40s who had recovered from COVID-19.

J is TRBJ2-1 and V is TRBV27; 7 nucleotides align to TRBD2. This CDR3 has 13 residues. Germline V gene data show CDR1 as MNHEY and CDR2 as SMNVEV (reference sequence). V lost 6 bases to trimming and J lost 6 bases; unmatched junction nucleotides: 5. This chain's CDR3 is CASRAAGVNEQFF. DNA for the CDR3: TGTGCCAGCAGAGCCGCGGGGGTCAATGAGCAGTTCTTC.

A single count supports this clone. CDR3 bases: TGTGCCAGCAGCACTCTAGCGGGGGGATTCATCTACGAGCAGTACTTC. This translates into CASSTLAGGFIYEQYF. J is TRBJ2-7 and V is TRBV5-6, with 11 bases identical to TRBD2. Germline CDR1 is SGHDT and CDR2 is YYEEEE. V lost 4 bases to trimming and J lost 3 bases; unmatched junction nucleotides: 9. The CDR3 spans 16 residues.

The chain links TRBV5-1 to TRBJ2-6, with 7 bases matching TRBD2. The CDR3 has 17 amino acids. V gave up 4 bases and J gave up 2 bases; unmatched junction bases: 9. Germline V CDR1 and CDR2: SGHRS, YFSETQ. For the CDR3, the DNA is TGCGCCAGCAGCCCTAGGACTAGTGGGGCTGGGGCCAACGTCCTGACTTTC. Translated, it gives CASSPRTSGAGANVLTF.

The V and J genes are TRBV7-3 and TRBJ2-3; tentatively, D is TRBD1 (6 bases). The CDR3 consists of 13 residues. The germline gives CDR1 SGHTA, CDR2 FQGTGA. V gave up 5 bases and J gave up 8 bases, with 14 bases separating them. DNA of the CDR3: TGTGCCAGCAGCCGACAGGAGAGTACTACGCAGTATTTT. The encoded protein is CASSRQESTTQYF.

The chain recombines TRBV7-2 with TRBJ2-1, with D possibly being TRBD1 (5 bases). The CDR3 loop spans 16 amino acids. Germline CDR1 and CDR2: SGHTA and FQGNSA. The V end lost 5 bases, the J end lost 4 bases, and 18 bases lay between the germline ends. The CDR3 nucleotides read TGTGCCAGCAGCCCTCAGGGTGCTTCCCTATACAATGAGCAGTTCTTC. Translation: CASSPQGASLYNEQFF.

This chain uses TRBV7-8 with TRBJ2-7, with a possible D match to TRBD1 (6 bases). Germline-derived CDR1 and CDR2 are SGHVS and FQNEAQ. The CDR3 has 13 residues. With 6 bases removed from V and 7 bases from J, the gap between germline ends came to 16 bases. CDR3 DNA sequence: TGTGCCAGCAGTACCACACAGGGCATGGAGCAGTACTTC. Protein sequence: CASSTTQGMEQYF.

The gene calls are TRBV18 and TRBJ2-3, with 7 bases fitting TRBD1. The length of the CDR3 is 14 residues. Unmatched junction bases numbered 3, after V lost 5 bases and J lost 1 base. Germline-derived CDR1 and CDR2 are KGHSH and LQKENI. The CDR3 bases are TGTGCCAGCTCATCCACAGGGGGCACAGATACGCAGTATTTT. Its protein product is CASSSTGGTDTQYF.

The chain links TRBV9 to TRBJ2-7; TRBD1 aligns across 7 bases. CDR3 length equals 15 residues. The germline gives CDR1 SGDLS, CDR2 YYNGEE. V was pared by 0 bases and J by 3 bases, with 6 bases of the junction left unmatched. The CDR3 DNA is TGTGCCAGCAGCGTAGGAACGACAGGGTACTACGAGCAGTACTTC. This encodes CASSVGTTGYYEQYF. Full variable domain (missing parts from reference TRBV9 and TRBJ2-7): DSGVTQTPKHLITATGQRVTLRCSPRSGDLSVYWYQQSLDQGLQFLIQYYNGEERAKGNILERFSAQQFPDLHSELNLSSLELGDSALYFCASSVGTTGYYEQYFGPGTRLTVT.

The V call is TRBV28, the J call TRBJ1-4; 11 nucleotides align to TRBD1. Germline V gives CDR1 MDHEN, CDR2 SYDVKM. After removal of 8 bases from V and 5 bases from J, the junction contained 7 bases not matched to a gene. The CDR3 spans 15 residues. The CDR3 nucleotides are TGTGCCAGCGGGACAGGGGGTCCCGAGAATGAAAAACTGTTTTTT. Protein product: CASGTGGPENEKLFF.

The chain combines TRBV29-1 with TRBJ2-1, with 7 positions matching TRBD2. Trimming at V came to 5 bases and at J to 5 bases, leaving 6 bases not matched to a gene. The CDR3 spans 13 residues. Germline loops: CDR1 SQVTM, CDR2 ANQGSEA. The CDR3 sequence: CSVRWGTNNEQFF. DNA for the CDR3: TGCAGCGTTAGGTGGGGGACTAACAATGAGCAGTTCTTC.

The rearrangement links TRBV6-5 to TRBJ2-5; possible D gene TRBD1, 7 bases. This CDR3 has 15 amino acids. Germline V CDR1 and CDR2: MNHEY, SVGAGI. Trimming removed 6 bases from V and 1 base from J, with 15 bases in between. CDR3 sequence (DNA): TGTGCCAGCAGGACAGGGTCGGGACTCCAAGAGACCCAGTACTTC. Its translation: CASRTGSGLQETQYF.

The V gene is TRBV28, the J gene TRBJ2-1; 8 bases are shared with TRBD2. V shed 5 bases, J shed 4 bases, and the junction held 7 bases outside the gene matches. The CDR3 is 15 amino acids. In germline, CDR1 is MDHEN, CDR2 SYDVKM. The CDR3 is CASSESRGGYNEQFF. CDR3 nucleotides: TGTGCCAGCAGTGAGTCCCGGGGGGGATACAATGAGCAGTTCTTC.

V and J are TRBV11-1 and TRBJ2-3; the match to TRBD1 covers 8 bases. The CDR3 extends over 16 amino acids. Germline CDR1 and CDR2: SGHAT and FQDESV (reference sequence). V lost 5 bases to trimming and J lost 1 base; unmatched junction nucleotides: 8. CDR3 coding DNA: TGTGCCAGCAGCCCGGTCGGACAGGGCGGCACAGATACGCAGTATTTT. This gives the protein CASSPVGQGGTDTQYF.

This rearrangement joins TRBV28 to TRBJ2-7, with 9 bases aligning to TRBD1. The J segment lost 2 bases and the V segment lost 1 base, leaving 6 bases of the junction unmatched. There are 16 residues in the CDR3. Germline V gene lookup returns CDR1 MDHEN and CDR2 SYDVKM. The CDR3, as DNA: TGTGCCAGCAGTTTATTAAGGGACAGGGTTCCCTACGAGCAGTACTTC. It codes for CASSLLRDRVPYEQYF.

The rearrangement links TRBV4-1 to TRBJ1-2, with 7 bases lining up with TRBD1. Trimming cost V 1 base and J 6 bases; bases outside gene matches: 5. CDR1 is MGHRA, CDR2 YSYEKL, per germline. The CDR3 is made up of 14 amino acids. The CDR3 is CASSQAQGQNGYTF. In nucleotides, the CDR3 is TGCGCCAGCAGCCAAGCACAGGGGCAAAATGGCTACACCTTC.

This chain uses TRBV24-1 with TRBJ1-2; 8 bases align to TRBD1. Germline V gene sequence: CDR1 KGHDR, CDR2 SFDVKD. V shed 4 bases, J shed 6 bases, and the junction held 3 bases outside the gene matches. This CDR3 comprises 13 residues. The CDR3 DNA sequence: TGTGCCACCAGTGAGCAGGGGGCGGATGGCTACACCTTC. It translates to CATSEQGADGYTF.

This chain connects TRBV9 to TRBJ2-2, with D possibly matching TRBD2 (5 bases). The length of the CDR3 is 16 residues. Germline lookup yields CDR1 SGDLS and CDR2 YYNGEE. V shed 3 bases and J shed 6 bases, with 18 bases lying between them. The CDR3 bases are TGTGCCAGCAGCGCTAGTCCTCTCGGAGGAGCCGGGGAGCTGTTTTTT. Protein product: CASSASPLGGAGELFF.

This sequence joins TRBV28 and TRBJ1-6; D possibly corresponds to TRBD1 (6 bases). Germline V lookup: CDR1 MDHEN, CDR2 SYDVKM. V lost 5 bases to trimming and J lost 4 bases, with 9 bases between them. CDR3 size: 14 residues. For the CDR3, the DNA is TGTGCCAGCAGTCTTCAGGGGTATAATTCACCCCTCCACTTT. This gives the protein CASSLQGYNSPLHF.

This chain joins TRBV28 and TRBJ1-1, with D tentatively TRBD1 (6 bases). This CDR3 region has 14 residues. Between the trimmed V and J ends, which lost 5 bases and 5 bases, there was a span of 15 bases. Germline V gene sequence: CDR1 MDHEN, CDR2 SYDVKM. The CDR3 DNA is TGTGCCAGCAGTGAGCCGCGGGGGCGGACTGAAGCTTTCTTT. Protein: CASSEPRGRTEAFF.

This CDR3 reads CASSLWTGNSPLHF. CDR3 in DNA: TGTGCCAGCAGTTTATGGACAGGCAATTCACCCCTCCACTTT. The chain links TRBV27 to TRBJ1-6; 7 nucleotides agree with TRBD1. V was clipped by 1 base and J by 7 bases; unmatched bases: 1. This CDR3 contains 14 residues. Per the germline V gene, CDR1 is MNHEY and CDR2 is SMNVEV (reference sequence).

This clone is a singleton in its sample. This chain joins TRBV5-1 and TRBJ2-7; 7 nucleotides match TRBD1. Germline lookup yields CDR1 SGHRS and CDR2 YFSETQ. The junction had 8 bases not matched to a gene; V was cut back by 1 base and J by 4 bases. This CDR3 is built from 15 residues. CDR3 in amino acids: CASSLIIGTAYEQYF. The CDR3 region has the DNA TGCGCCAGCAGCTTGATAATAGGGACAGCTTACGAGCAGTACTTC.

This clone was detected only a few times. The V call is TRBV7-8, the J call TRBJ1-5; no clear D. CDR1 and CDR2 (germline): SGHVS, FQNEAQ. The CDR3 totals 13 residues. V shed 5 bases and J shed 4 bases, with 9 bases lying between them. The CDR3 nucleotides read TGTGCCAGCAGCCCCTTCGGGAATCAGCCCCAGCATTTT. Amino acids: CASSPFGNQPQHF.

The J gene is TRBJ2-3, the V gene TRBV24-1; maybe TRBD1 (8 bases). This CDR3 is built from 17 residues. V was trimmed by 4 bases and J by 3 bases, leaving 19 bases between them. The germline CDR1 and CDR2 sequences are KGHDR and SFDVKD. The CDR3 is CATSELPEQGGTDTQYF. Here the CDR3 DNA reads TGTGCCACCAGTGAGTTGCCGGAACAGGGGGGGACAGATACGCAGTATTTT.

The chain joins TRBV30 to TRBJ1-5, with 8 positions matching TRBD1. The CDR3 length is 16 residues. The V gene end was trimmed by 2 bases and the J gene end by 5 bases; junction bases not matched to a gene: 11. CDR1 is GTSNPN and CDR2 is SVGIG in the germline V gene (reference sequence). CDR3 protein: CAWSLTGEGFYQPQHF. The CDR3 nucleotides are TGTGCCTGGAGTTTGACAGGGGAAGGGTTCTATCAGCCCCAGCATTTT.

This chain joins TRBV5-1 and TRBJ2-1, with 9 bases lining up with TRBD2. The CDR3 has 16 amino acids. Germline CDR1 and CDR2: SGHRS and YFSETQ. V lost 0 bases, J lost 4 bases, and 5 bases stayed unmatched. The CDR3 nucleotides read TGCGCCAGCAGCTTGGTGACTAGCGGAGGATACAATGAGCAGTTCTTC. Residues: CASSLVTSGGYNEQFF.

A remark on this clone: The junction and the germline gene differ at one end; a read error may be behind it. V gene TRBV7-7 combines with J gene TRBJ2-7; 10 bases agree with TRBD2. Germline loops: CDR1 SSHAT, CDR2 FNYEAQ (reference sequence). The CDR3 totals 18 residues. In DNA, the CDR3 is TGTGCTAGCAGCTTGGGGTACCCGGAGGCTAGCGGGAGCTACGAGCAGTACTTC. Residues: CASSLGYPEASGSYEQYF.

The chain has TRBV19 and TRBJ2-7; the D gene is possibly TRBD2 (6 bases). CDR3 length: 15 residues. V was cut by 5 bases and J by 0 bases, with 14 bases left in between. Per the germline V gene, CDR1 is LNHDA and CDR2 is SQIVND (reference sequence). CDR3 sequence reads: CASSHSGLNSYEQYF. As DNA, the CDR3 is TGTGCCAGTAGTCATAGCGGTCTAAACTCCTACGAGCAGTACTTC.

The chain joins TRBV29-1 to TRBJ1-5, with D tentatively TRBD1 (5 bases). Trimming cost V 5 bases and J 3 bases, with 17 bases left between them. The CDR3 is 15 amino acids. Germline CDR1 and CDR2: SQVTM and ANQGSEA. Here the CDR3 reads CSVWEGRGTNQPQHF. The DNA of the CDR3 is TGCAGCGTTTGGGAGGGGCGGGGTACCAATCAGCCCCAGCATTTT.